This T cell receptor beta chain was recorded in a study of cytomegalovirus exposure and HLA in healthy donors. Study-wide points: Rare TCR sequences dominated, though some public TCRs recurred in many donors. Most likely, a cluster of highly shared sequence variants arose as a sequencing artifact.

13 Jbeta primers and 60 Vbeta primers were used for the PCR. Generated by immunoSEQ multiplex PCR, the TCRdb table keeps only in-frame clones and is missing some. The data show under 150,000 clones, approximately 75% seen once. The CDR3 loop spans 14 amino acids. Germline lookup yields CDR1 SNHLY and CDR2 FYNNEI. Trimming took off 7 bases at V and 0 bases at J, with 10 bases between the two ends. On this clone: The antigen is undetermined.

The chain uses TRBV2 and TRBJ1-3, with D possibly matching TRBD1 (6 bases). Sequencing was done on a sample of PBMCs. This clonotype was sampled from a woman aged 40 to 49 in good health and CMV-seropositive. CDR3 loop: CASTDRSSGNTIYF. As DNA, the CDR3 is TGTGCCAGCACGGACAGAAGCTCTGGAAACACCATATATTTT.